This is a list of T cell receptor beta chains from one sample in a study of T cell repertoires in cytomegalovirus infection. TCRdb called the reads again in MiXCR, with one record for every CDR3 protein. The table shows about 400,000 distinct CDR3 sequences, with around a sixth occurring only once. The sequencing sample was made of PBMCs. These receptors were taken from a human donor in good health (CMV status not recorded). Some clones in this sample may be carry-over from other donors' samples. Each CDR3 is given with its conserved first and last residue.

v_call	j_call	cdr3_aa
TRBV7-2	TRBJ2-7	CASSKGLAGAVGSYEQYF
TRBV28	TRBJ2-3	CASSLGLSPTDTQYF
TRBV6-5	TRBJ2-3	CASSPRDRVTDTQYF
TRBV7-2	TRBJ1-1	CASSLTGGRAFF
TRBV25-1	TRBJ1-5	CASSESELSNQPQHF
TRBV2	TRBJ2-1	CASRGALGVEREAHEFF
TRBV10-3	TRBJ2-5	CAISDIARRQETQYF
TRBV27	TRBJ1-2	CASSLEGVRDGTTGYTF
TRBV19	TRBJ2-1	CASSMEGTSINEQFF
TRBV7-2	TRBJ2-1	CASSLAGGKLEQFF
TRBV5-1	TRBJ1-1	CASSPPLGNTEAFF
TRBV29-1	TRBJ1-2	CSVDTGNYGYTF
TRBV7-2	TRBJ2-5	CASSGEGTVQETQYF
TRBV6-6	TRBJ2-7	CASSYGEQYF
TRBV6-6	TRBJ1-5	CASRTGGANQPQHF
TRBV3-1	TRBJ2-3	CASSQDKTGGDTQYF
TRBV6-5	TRBJ1-5	CASRKGDGNQPQHF
TRBV12-3/TRBV12-4	TRBJ1-1	CASSLALGRNEAFF
TRBV28	TRBJ2-7	CASSLKFFSSYEQYF
TRBV9	TRBJ1-6	CASSEGTGWNSPLHF
TRBV12-3/TRBV12-4	TRBJ2-2	CASSLGTGAGELFF
TRBV7-2	TRBJ2-5	CASSLDGRAMETQYF
TRBV20-1	TRBJ2-7	CSARDPQGSDEQYF
TRBV2	TRBJ2-1	CASRSDYNEQFF
TRBV7-6	TRBJ1-1	CASSLQGWNTEAFF
TRBV29-1	TRBJ1-6	CSVAEAGGSPLHF
TRBV6-6	TRBJ2-3	CASSYRGQSTDTQYF
TRBV4-2	TRBJ1-6	CASSQGEAGSPLHF
TRBV11-3	TRBJ2-1	CASSLEDRGVNEQFF
TRBV7-6	TRBJ2-1	CASSLGDRDSQFF
TRBV7-2	TRBJ2-3	CASSGLAGVPDTQYF
TRBV12-3/TRBV12-4	TRBJ2-7	CASSGFSGPYEQYF
TRBV28	TRBJ1-2	CASSLLNDGYTF
TRBV20-1	TRBJ1-6	CSANGRPHMPDRNSPLHF
TRBV7-2	TRBJ2-3	CASSFLEPKDTQYF
TRBV7-6	TRBJ2-3	CASSQVIRADTQYF
TRBV12-3/TRBV12-4	TRBJ1-1	CASSFSGGMNTEAFF
TRBV5-4	TRBJ2-1	CASTSGGASSYNEQFF
TRBV3-1	TRBJ1-1	CASSHADRAGTEAFF
TRBV19	TRBJ1-5	CASQNRYNQPQHF
TRBV12-3/TRBV12-4	TRBJ2-3	CASSRPRTSGTDTQYF